This TCR beta chain was captured in a study of CD8+CD57+ T cells in acquired aplastic anemia (dated by TCRdb to 2017 to 2018). Broadly, across the study: On average, sorted CD4+ and CD8+ cells yielded 3.2 ug of extracted DNA, with a range of about 0.17 to 27.4 ug. CD8+CD57+ expansion was defined as a frequency above the mean frequency observed in healthy subjects.

The patients picked for sequencing were ones in whom flow cytometry had shown an expansion of CD8+CD57+ cells. Every patient had severe acquired aplastic anemia, diagnosed using the International Study of Aplastic Anemia and Agranulocytosis and Camitta criteria. Patients had received no therapy at the time of blood sampling. TCR repertoires of sorted CD4+ and CD8+ blood T cells from severe aplastic anemia patients and healthy subjects were deep-sequenced in the study. Patients were enrolled in the USA under clinicaltrials.gov protocols 00001620, 01623167, 00001397, 00071045, 00081523 and 00961064. Ficoll-Paque density gradient centrifugation was used to isolate peripheral blood mononuclear cells. CD4+ and CD8+ T cells were sorted by FACS or magnetic beads before DNA extraction. This clonotype has at least ten counts. No cognate antigen has been identified for it. Base quality data are lacking; no much larger clone is found one base away.

TCR beta VDJ combination and CDR3 sequence profiling used genomic DNA as the template. TCR repertoire sequencing was run on an Illumina HiSeq 2000. As for the authors' bioinformatics: TRBV/TRBJ rearrangement plots, CDR3 size and DJ length profiles, and Simpson's diversity index were used to assess repertoires. The most abundant DNA sequence in the deep sequencing data was defined as the immunodominant clone. CDR3 amino acid sequences were screened for sharing across subjects and were compared with published repertoires and the VDJdb database. TCRdb passed the public sequencing reads through fastp at Q25 and MiXCR, retaining productive beta sequences. Each CDR3 protein gets just one entry, which takes the most common genes and DNA from the rows behind it. The V and J calls and clone size are TCRdb's, not the authors'. The sample contains some 160,000 distinct CDR3 sequences, more than 40% of them found a single time. More than 30% of the sample is taken by the ten largest.

The CDR3, cysteine through phenylalanine, is 13 amino acids long. Of the read, only the CDR3 DNA is kept; its 39 bases are in frame from base 1. Germline trimming amounts to 2 bases on V and 7 bases on J, with 2 as the count of junction bases outside the gene matches. CDR1 and CDR2 are drawn from the germline V gene: SGHDT, YYEEEE. What the research found in general, with its limitations: Patients and healthy controls showed no significant difference in CD8+ Simpson's diversity (P=0.060). Although around 30 CD8+ CDR3 sequences were shared by patients and controls, these sequences appeared highly expressed in patients and within the immunodominant clones of patients.

This chain joins TRBV5-6 to TRBJ2-7, with 11 junctional bases fitting TRBD2. The sequencing sample was made of sorted CD4+, CD8+, or CD8+CD57+ T cells (not recorded which) from PBMCs. The TCR was taken from a human donor with aplastic anemia. CDR3 loop: CASSFSGRGEQYF. The DNA sequence is as follows: TGTGCCAGCAGCTTTAGCGGGAGGGGTGAGCAGTACTTC. Extended through the reference TRBV5-6 and TRBJ2-7 proteins, this CDR3 yields the full variable domain: DAGVTQSPTHLIKTRGQQVTLRCSPKSGHDTVSWYQQALGQGPQFIFQYYEEEERQRGNFPDRFSGHQFPNYSSELNVNALLLGDSALYLCASSFSGRGEQYFGPGTRLTVT.